The 9 T cell receptor beta chains below were found in one sample sequenced in a study of blood T cell repertoires in COVID-19. The method was immunoSEQ multiplex PCR; TCRdb's version includes in-frame clones alone and lacks a portion of them. The table shows fewer than 150,000 clones, with about 90% occurring only once. Specimen: peripheral blood. The origin of the receptors is a woman aged 60-75 years with acute or convalescent COVID-19.

This clone has only one observation. This chain joins TRBV19 and TRBJ2-1; 10 nucleotides match TRBD2. CDR1 is LNHDA and CDR2 is SQIVND in the germline V gene (reference sequence). Trimming at V came to 6 bases and at J to 9 bases, leaving 11 bases not matched to a gene. CDR3 length equals 15 residues. The chain's CDR3 is CASRGGLAIASEQFF. CDR3 DNA sequence: TGTGCCAGTAGGGGGGGACTAGCGATCGCCAGTGAGCAGTTCTTC. Full variable domain (remainder filled in from reference TRBV19 and TRBJ2-1): DGGITQSPKYLFRKEGQNVTLSCEQNLNHDAMYWYRQDPGQGLRLIYYSQIVNDFQKGDIAEGYSVSREKKESFPLTVTSAQKNPTAFYLCASRGGLAIASEQFFGPGTRLTVL.

The V and J genes are TRBV5-8 and TRBJ1-4; D remains ambiguous. This CDR3 comprises 14 residues. Trimming removed 1 base from V and 7 bases from J, with 11 bases in between. CDR1 SGHTS and CDR2 YDEGEE come from the germline V gene. The CDR3 region is CASSLRGLAEKLFF. CDR3 in DNA: TGTGCCAGCAGCTTGAGAGGGTTAGCTGAAAAACTGTTTTTT.

The chain joins TRBV5-1 to TRBJ1-2; the D gene is possibly TRBD1 (6 bases). V lost 4 bases and J lost 0, with 13 bases in between. The CDR3 consists of 15 residues. Germline V CDR1 and CDR2: SGHRS, YFSETQ. The CDR3 DNA reads as TGCGCCAGCAGCGACCAGGGGACGACTAACTATGGCTACACCTTC. Its translation is CASSDQGTTNYGYTF.

The DNA of the CDR3 is TGTGCCAGTAGTAACCCACAGGGAAACTATGGCTACACCTTC. Encoded protein: CASSNPQGNYGYTF. The chain employs TRBV19 and TRBJ1-2, with D tentatively TRBD1 (6 bases). Germline V lookup: CDR1 LNHDA, CDR2 SQIVND (reference sequence). There are 14 residues in the CDR3. V was pared by 4 bases and J by 2 bases, with 11 bases between.

The chain uses TRBV5-8 and TRBJ2-1; 8 nucleotides line up with TRBD2. V was clipped by 1 base and J by 10 bases; unmatched bases: 4. The germline gives CDR1 SGHTS, CDR2 YDEGEE. This CDR3 is 13 amino acids long. CDR3 loop: CASSLILAGEQFF. The CDR3 DNA sequence: TGTGCCAGCAGCTTGATTTTAGCGGGAGAGCAGTTCTTC.

The V call is TRBV19, the J call TRBJ1-2; D is uncertain. CDR1 LNHDA and CDR2 SQIVND come from the germline V gene (reference sequence). Trimming took off 7 bases at V and 5 bases at J, with 11 bases between the two ends. CDR3 length: 12 residues. DNA of the CDR3: TGTGCCAGTATGATCGGAGGATATGGCTACACCTTC. It translates to CASMIGGYGYTF.

Only a few counts were recorded for this clone. V is TRBV7-8 and J is TRBJ1-2; D remains ambiguous. V lost 1 base to trimming and J lost 0 bases, with 9 bases between them. The CDR3 is 15 amino acids. The V gene's germline CDR1 is SGHVS and CDR2 FQNEAQ. The CDR3 coding sequence is TGTGCCAGCAGCTTAGGTAACGGAGCTAACTATGGCTACACCTTC. The encoded protein is CASSLGNGANYGYTF.

This clone was observed a single time. The chain employs TRBV10-1 and TRBJ2-7; 8 bases are shared with TRBD2. This CDR3 has 13 amino acids. Trimming at V came to 4 bases and at J to 5 bases, leaving 4 bases not matched to a gene. Germline loops: CDR1 WNHNN, CDR2 SYGVQD (reference sequence). CDR3 sequence (DNA): TGCGCCAGCAGTGCTGCGGGGGGTCACGAGCAGTACTTC. It is translated as CASSAAGGHEQYF.

This clone was observed a handful of times. The chain combines TRBV5-1 with TRBJ2-7; 11 bases match TRBD2. This CDR3 has 18 amino acids. Germline loops: CDR1 SGHRS, CDR2 YFSETQ. V trimming: 7 bases; J trimming: 6 bases; junction bases outside the gene matches: 21. CDR3 region: CASRLTEDRALAGGEQYV. As DNA, the CDR3 is TGCGCCAGCCGACTGACCGAAGACAGGGCCCTAGCGGGAGGCGAGCAGTACGTC.